The 26 T cell receptor beta chains below all came from one sample that was sequenced in a study of blood T cells in healthy people across ages. Primers used in a second PCR of roughly 6 to 11 cycles were a sample-barcoded 5' primer and a J-beta primer mix. TCRdb re-derived calls from the 5' RACE reads in MiXCR, one entry per CDR3 protein. The sample shows approximately 830,000 distinct CDR3 sequences, around 68% of them seen only once. The material sequenced was blood. The receptors stem from a man younger than 45 in good health.

The rearrangement joins TRBV2 to TRBJ2-3; 10 positions match TRBD2. The CDR3 is 16 amino acids. Germline V CDR1 and CDR2: SNHLY, FYNNEI. After removal of 1 base from V and 1 base from J, the junction contained 2 bases not matched to a gene. The CDR3 is CASSEGLAGGTDTQYF. CDR3 nucleotide sequence: TGTGCCAGCAGTGAAGGGCTAGCGGGGGGCACAGATACGCAGTATTTT.

This clonotype was found a few times. This chain joins TRBV29-1 and TRBJ2-1; 8 bases are shared with TRBD1. The CDR3 consists of 12 residues. Per germline, CDR1 SQVTM and CDR2 ANQGSEA. The trim removed 7 bases at V and 9 bases at J, leaving 8 bases unmatched. CDR3 region: CSAYGQGTEQFF. The CDR3 DNA reads TGCAGCGCTTACGGACAGGGCACTGAGCAGTTCTTC.

This chain links TRBV20-1 with TRBJ2-1, with TRBD1 as a possible D gene (6 bases). The J call could be wrong; TRBJ2-7 is a better fit for the DNA end. CDR3 size: 17 residues. The germline gives CDR1 DFQATT, CDR2 SNEGSKA (reference sequence). CDR3 sequence (DNA): TGCAGTGCTAACGACTATACCGGGACACTTAATAACTACGAGCAGTACTTC. Translating gives CSANDYTGTLNNYEQYF.

The rearrangement joins TRBV15 to TRBJ2-7; the D is unclear. CDR3 size: 14 residues. CDR1 is LNHNV, CDR2 YYDKDF, per germline (reference sequence). V was pared by 0 bases and J by 3 bases, with 9 bases between. Here the CDR3 DNA reads TGTGCCACCAGCAGAGACAGGACCCTCTACGAGCAGTACTTC. Its protein is CATSRDRTLYEQYF.

This chain uses TRBV5-1 with TRBJ2-1; 10 nucleotides line up with TRBD2. V was clipped by 2 bases and J by 10 bases; unmatched bases: 9. The CDR3 covers 15 residues. Germline V gives CDR1 SGHRS, CDR2 YFSETQ. The CDR3: CASSFASGGSYEQFF. The CDR3 DNA sequence: TGCGCCAGCAGCTTCGCTAGCGGGGGTTCCTACGAGCAGTTCTTC.

This clonotype came up once. The chain joins TRBV6-2 or TRBV6-3 to TRBJ2-5; 8 nucleotides line up with TRBD1. TRBJ2-7 explains the end of the DNA better; the J call may be wrong. CDR1 is MNHEY and CDR2 is SVGEGT in the germline V gene. This CDR3 spans 16 amino acids. The CDR3 spells CASSRIPGQVTYEQYF. The DNA for the CDR3 is TGTGCCAGCAGTCGAATTCCGGGACAGGTAACCTACGAGCAGTACTTC.

The J gene is TRBJ1-6, the V gene TRBV21-1. TRBV21-1 is an annotated pseudogene. This CDR3 spans 13 amino acids. The CDR3 DNA reads as TGTGCCAGCAGCAAACAGAGAGATTCACCCCTCCACTTT. It specifies CASSKQRDSPLHF.

The chain uses TRBV6-2 or TRBV6-3 and TRBJ2-1; D gene uncertain. V was trimmed by 6 bases and J by 5 bases, leaving 5 bases between them. Germline values: CDR1 MNHEY, CDR2 SVGEGT. The CDR3 contains 11 residues. The CDR3 coding sequence is TGTGCCAGCAGGTATAACAATGAGCAGTTCTTC. This encodes CASRYNNEQFF.

The chain combines TRBV20-1 with TRBJ2-1; D is unresolved. Per the germline V gene, CDR1 is DFQATT and CDR2 is SNEGSKA (reference sequence). Trimming removed 6 bases from V and 6 bases from J, with 9 bases in between. The CDR3 length is 11 residues. CDR3 amino acids: CSARPVNEQFF. DNA for the CDR3: TGCAGTGCCAGACCGGTCAATGAGCAGTTCTTC.

V is TRBV5-1 and J is TRBJ2-7; no clear D. V lost 0 bases and J lost 6, with 10 bases in between. This CDR3 is built from 13 residues. The germline V gene has CDR1 SGHRS and CDR2 YFSETQ. CDR3 in DNA: TGCGCCAGCAGCTTGGGCGCTGAGGCCGAGCAGTACTTC. It is translated as CASSLGAEAEQYF.

This rearrangement joins TRBV4-3 to TRBJ2-7, with D tentatively TRBD1 or TRBD2 (5 bases each). The CDR3 extends over 15 amino acids. V shed 0 bases and J shed 3 bases, with 12 bases lying between them. From germline, CDR1 is LGHNA and CDR2 YSLEER. The DNA of the CDR3 is TGCGCCAGCAGCCAAGATGATGGGGCGGGCTACGAGCAGTACTTC. It codes for CASSQDDGAGYEQYF.

This clonotype was seen many times. The chain couples TRBV12-3 or TRBV12-4 to TRBJ2-1; D is ambiguous. Trimming took off 7 bases at V and 8 bases at J, with 9 bases between the two ends. The CDR3 sequence is 11 residues long. The DNA for the CDR3 is TGTGCCAGCATTCTTACGCATGAGCAGTTCTTC. Encoded protein: CASILTHEQFF.

The genes are TRBV7-3 and TRBJ2-5; 7 bases are a match to TRBD1. The J call may be incorrect, as the DNA end agrees better with TRBJ2-7. CDR3 length equals 14 residues. From germline, CDR1 is SGHTA and CDR2 FQGTGA. The CDR3 here is CASSPGGQSHEQYF. DNA for the CDR3: TGTGCCAGCAGCCCAGGGGGACAGAGTCACGAGCAGTACTTC.

This clonotype was found a few times. This rearrangement joins TRBV4-2 to TRBJ1-4; possible D gene TRBD1, 5 bases. The CDR3 loop spans 16 amino acids. V lost 0 bases, J lost 7 bases, and 15 bases lay in between. Germline V gene lookup returns CDR1 LGHNA and CDR2 YNFKEQ. CDR3 DNA sequence: TGTGCCAGCAGCCAAGATGGGGCCACCGGTACTGAAAAACTGTTTTTT. This gives the protein CASSQDGATGTEKLFF.

J is TRBJ2-7 and V is TRBV7-2, with 7 positions matching TRBD1. Germline trimming cut 1 base from V and 0 bases from J; bases unmatched to any gene: 12. This CDR3 is 18 amino acids long. Germline CDR1 reads SGHTA; CDR2 reads FQGNSA. The CDR3 nucleotides read TGTGCCAGCAGCTTAGTCAAAAGGTTTGGGACAGACTCCTACGAGCAGTACTTC. Amino acids: CASSLVKRFGTDSYEQYF. The entire variable domain, with the rest obtained from reference TRBV7-2 and TRBJ2-7, is as follows: GAGVSQSPSNKVTEKGKDVELRCDPISGHTALYWYRQSLGQGLEFLIYFQGNSAPDKSGLPSDRFSAERTGGSVSTLTIQRTQQEDSAVYLCASSLVKRFGTDSYEQYFGPGTRLTVT.

The CDR3 loop reads CASRETGGSYNEQYF. The CDR3 nucleotides read TGTGCCAGCAGGGAGACAGGGGGCAGCTACAATGAGCAGTACTTC. The chain joins TRBV9 to TRBJ2-1; 10 bases match TRBD1. The end of the DNA is better explained by TRBJ2-7, so the J call may be wrong. The CDR3 sequence is 15 residues long. Germline V gene sequence: CDR1 SGDLS, CDR2 YYNGEE.

The chain couples TRBV7-2 to TRBJ2-3; 10 positions match TRBD2. Germline V CDR1 and CDR2: SGHTA, FQGNSA. The V and J ends lost 5 bases and 0 bases, in that order; junction bases with no gene match: 8. CDR3 length equals 17 residues. The CDR3 reads CASSRRSGGTSTDTQYF. The CDR3 nucleotides are TGTGCCAGCAGCCGTCGTAGCGGGGGGACTAGCACAGATACGCAGTATTTT.

This clonotype was detected ten times or more. V is TRBV7-2 and J is TRBJ2-3; 7 bases align to TRBD2. Per germline, CDR1 SGHTA and CDR2 FQGNSA. The V segment lost 7 bases and the J segment 6 bases; nucleotides outside the gene matches: 10. The CDR3 is 14 residues long. This chain's CDR3 is CASKRELRVDTQYF. DNA of the CDR3: TGTGCCAGCAAGCGGGAACTCAGGGTGGATACGCAGTATTTT.

The chain is built from TRBV6-2 or TRBV6-3 and TRBJ2-5; 8 bases match TRBD2. V was pared by 2 bases and J by 3 bases, with 8 bases of the junction left unmatched. From germline, CDR1 is MNHEY and CDR2 SVGEGT. The CDR3 has 16 residues. The CDR3 region is CASSYPFGGVEETQYF. CDR3 DNA: TGTGCCAGCAGTTACCCCTTCGGGGGGGTGGAAGAGACCCAGTACTTC.

The V call is TRBV20-1, the J call TRBJ2-1, with D maybe TRBD2 (6 bases). Germline CDR1 reads DFQATT; CDR2 reads SNEGSKA (reference sequence). This CDR3 is built from 17 residues. Trimming left V 3 bases short and J 5 bases short, with 23 bases between. The CDR3 loop reads CSASVPIADLWNNEQFF. For the CDR3, the DNA is TGCAGTGCTAGTGTTCCCATAGCGGACCTTTGGAACAATGAGCAGTTCTTC.

The chain recombines TRBV25-1 with TRBJ1-3, with 7 nucleotides matching TRBD1. From germline, CDR1 is MGHDK and CDR2 SYGVNS. This CDR3 comprises 14 residues. The V gene end was trimmed by 5 bases and the J gene end by 0 bases; junction bases not matched to a gene: 1. The chain's CDR3 is CASSWTGSGNTIYF. The CDR3 nucleotides are TGTGCCAGCAGTTGGACAGGCTCTGGAAACACCATATATTTT.

This clonotype was observed a handful of times. The chain recombines TRBV14 with TRBJ2-1; no reliable D call. Trimming stripped 0 bases from V and 6 bases from J, with 12 bases between. Per germline, CDR1 SGHDN and CDR2 FVKESK. The CDR3 spans 15 residues. CDR3 residues: CASSQDWELRNEQFF. The CDR3 DNA follows: TGTGCCAGCAGCCAAGATTGGGAACTTCGCAATGAGCAGTTCTTC.

The gene calls are TRBV6-2 or TRBV6-3 and TRBJ2-4, with D tentatively TRBD1 (6 bases). The CDR3 length is 16 residues. The germline gives CDR1 MNHEY, CDR2 SVGEGT. Trimming took off 8 bases at V and 3 bases at J, with 20 bases between the two ends. The CDR3 protein is CASAPYRELGKNIQYF. The CDR3 DNA is TGTGCCAGCGCACCGTACAGGGAATTAGGCAAAAACATTCAGTACTTC.

The J gene is TRBJ2-3, the V gene TRBV7-6; TRBD2 agrees at 10 bases. The CDR3 is 16 amino acids. V trimming: 0 bases; J trimming: 3 bases; junction bases outside the gene matches: 3. Germline-derived CDR1 and CDR2 are SGHVS and FNYEAQ. CDR3 residues: CASSLAWTSGTDTQYF. The DNA of the CDR3 is TGTGCCAGCAGCTTAGCTTGGACTAGCGGTACAGATACGCAGTATTTT.

This clonotype has more than one count but fewer than ten. The CDR3 protein is CAITREFSGANVLTF. The CDR3 region has the DNA TGTGCCATCACCAGAGAGTTCTCTGGGGCCAACGTCCTGACTTTC. The rearrangement joins TRBV10-3 to TRBJ2-6; no firm D call. CDR1 is ENHRY, CDR2 SYGVKD, per germline. This CDR3 comprises 15 residues. Between the trimmed V and J ends, which lost 7 bases and 0 bases, there was a span of 10 bases.

This clonotype was counted a few times. The rearrangement joins TRBV18 to TRBJ1-6, with D unclear. V lost 4 bases to trimming and J lost 6 bases, with 4 bases between them. This CDR3 region has 12 residues. Germline V gene lookup returns CDR1 KGHSH and CDR2 LQKENI. Here the CDR3 reads CASSQPNSPLHF. The CDR3 nucleotides read TGTGCCAGCTCACAACCTAATTCACCCCTCCACTTT.